Listed below are T cell receptor beta chains from one sample, sequenced in a study of radiation and T cells in renal cell carcinoma. Clones were read by immunoSEQ multiplex PCR, and TCRdb kept only the in-frame ones, dropping some. The repertoire has approximately 21,000 clones, roughly 53% of them found once; the top ten carry about 20%. The sequencing here drew on tumor tissue, taken from a patient whose treatment was nephrectomy without radiotherapy. These receptors were collected from a human donor with renal cell carcinoma. CDR3s include the opening cysteine and the closing phenylalanine or tryptophan. A D gene is named only where the DNA matches it firmly. Only part of the rows carry a size: once, few, many, or a class if the clone is expanded.

>TRBJ1-1|TRBD1|TRBV27|few
CASSRGLPMNTEAFF
TGTGCCAGCAGCAGGGGGCTACCCATGAACACTGAAGCTTTCTTT
>TRBJ1-6|NA|TRBV7-9|few
CASSSRQAPNSPLHF
TGTGCCAGCAGCTCTAGACAGGCACCCAATTCACCCCTCCACTTT
>TRBJ2-1|NA|TRBV5-7|few
CASSFRDFYRSEQFF
TGTGCCAGCAGCTTTAGGGATTTCTACCGGAGTGAGCAGTTCTTC
>TRBJ1-6|TRBD1|TRBV6-5|few
CASGQGFGSPLHF
TGTGCCAGCGGACAGGGTTTTGGTTCACCCCTCCACTTT
>TRBJ1-4|TRBD1|TRBV5-1|NA
CASSWGTGGEKLFF
TGCGCCAGCAGCTGGGGGACAGGTGGGGAAAAACTGTTTTTT
>TRBJ2-7|TRBD2|TRBV4-2|NA
CASSSSRGSGKYEQYF
TGTGCCAGCAGCTCATCCCGTGGTAGCGGGAAATACGAGCAGTACTTC
>TRBJ2-1|NA|TRBV11-1|NA
CASSLGIRAYNEQFF
TGTGCCAGCAGCTTAGGAATCCGGGCCTACAATGAGCAGTTCTTC
>TRBJ1-1|TRBD1|TRBV14|few
CASSQAGTGGRVAFF
TGTGCCAGCAGCCAAGCCGGGACAGGGGGGAGAGTCGCTTTCTTT
>TRBJ2-7|NA|TRBV1|once
CTSSQTPSAFSYEQYF
TGCACCAGCAGCCAGACGCCTAGCGCGTTCTCCTACGAGCAGTACTTC
>TRBJ2-7|NA|TRBV4-3|NA
CASSQGIGSRYEQYF
TGCGCCAGCAGCCAAGGGATCGGTAGCCGCTACGAGCAGTACTTC
>TRBJ1-1|NA|TRBV5-5|NA
CASSTSRGGVMNTEAFF
TGTGCCAGCAGCACCAGCAGGGGAGGTGTCATGAACACTGAAGCTTTCTTT
>TRBJ1-3|NA|TRBV18|few
CASSPDGNTIYF
TGTGCCAGCTCACCTGATGGAAACACCATATATTTT